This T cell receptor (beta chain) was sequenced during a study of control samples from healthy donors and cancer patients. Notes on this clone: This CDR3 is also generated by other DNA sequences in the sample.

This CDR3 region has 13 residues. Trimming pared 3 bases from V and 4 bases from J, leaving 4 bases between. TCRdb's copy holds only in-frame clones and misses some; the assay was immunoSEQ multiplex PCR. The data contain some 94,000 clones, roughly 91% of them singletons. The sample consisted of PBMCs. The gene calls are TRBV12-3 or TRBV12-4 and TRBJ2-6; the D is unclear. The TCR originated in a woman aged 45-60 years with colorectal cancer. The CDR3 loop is CASSFSGANVLTF. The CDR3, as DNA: TGTGCCAGCAGTTTCTCCGGGGCCAACGTCCTGACTTTC.